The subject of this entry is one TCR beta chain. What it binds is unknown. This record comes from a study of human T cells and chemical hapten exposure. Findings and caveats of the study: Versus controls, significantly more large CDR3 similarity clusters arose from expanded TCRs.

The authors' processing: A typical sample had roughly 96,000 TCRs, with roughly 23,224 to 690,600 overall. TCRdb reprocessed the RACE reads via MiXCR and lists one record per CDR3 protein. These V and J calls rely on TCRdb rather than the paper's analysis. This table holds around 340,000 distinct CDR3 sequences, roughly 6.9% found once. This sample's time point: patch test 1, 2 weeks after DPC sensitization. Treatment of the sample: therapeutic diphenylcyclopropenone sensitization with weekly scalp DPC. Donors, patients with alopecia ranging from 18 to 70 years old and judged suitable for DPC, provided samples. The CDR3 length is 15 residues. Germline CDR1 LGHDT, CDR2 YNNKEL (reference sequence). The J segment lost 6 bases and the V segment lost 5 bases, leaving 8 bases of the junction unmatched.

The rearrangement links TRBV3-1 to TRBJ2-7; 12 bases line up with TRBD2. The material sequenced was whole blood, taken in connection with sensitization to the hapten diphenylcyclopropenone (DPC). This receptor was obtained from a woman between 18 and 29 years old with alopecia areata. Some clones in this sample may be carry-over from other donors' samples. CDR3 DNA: TGTGCCAGCAGCTTCTGGACTAGCGGGGAGGCCGAGCAGTACTTC. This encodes CASSFWTSGEAEQYF.